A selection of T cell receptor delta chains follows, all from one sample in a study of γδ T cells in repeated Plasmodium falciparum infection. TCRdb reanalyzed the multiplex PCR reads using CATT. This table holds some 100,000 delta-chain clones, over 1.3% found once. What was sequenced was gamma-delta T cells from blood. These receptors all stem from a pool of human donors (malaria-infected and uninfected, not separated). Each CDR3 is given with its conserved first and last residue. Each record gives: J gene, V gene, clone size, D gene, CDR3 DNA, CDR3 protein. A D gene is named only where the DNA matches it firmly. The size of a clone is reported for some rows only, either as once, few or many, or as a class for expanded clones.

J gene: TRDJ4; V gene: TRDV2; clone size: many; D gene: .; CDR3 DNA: TGTGCCTGTGACCCCCTTTTACGTTCGGGAGCTCCCAGGGAACCCCTGATCTTT; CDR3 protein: CACDPLLRSGAPREPLIF
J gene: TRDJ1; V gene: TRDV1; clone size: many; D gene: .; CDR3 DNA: TGTGCTCTTGGGGAACTCCTTCTTCCAGGGGTCGTGTACACCGATAAACTCATCTTT; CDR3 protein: CALGELLLPGVVYTDKLIF
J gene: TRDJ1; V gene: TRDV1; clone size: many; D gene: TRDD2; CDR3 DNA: TGTGCTCTTGGGGAATGGGTTCCTACCAAATACCCATATAAACTCATCTTT; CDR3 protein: CALGEWVPTKYPYKLIF
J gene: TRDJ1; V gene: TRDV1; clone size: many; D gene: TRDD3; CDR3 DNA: TGTGCTCTTGGGGAACGGGCACACCTCAAAATGGCGGTCTGGGGGGGGCGCACCGATAAACTCATCTTT; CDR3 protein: CALGERAHLKMAVWGGRTDKLIF
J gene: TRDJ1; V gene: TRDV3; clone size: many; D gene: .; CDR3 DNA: TGTGCCTTTGGGATGGGGGGAGGCGCATACACCGATAAACTCATCTTT; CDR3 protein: CAFGMGGGAYTDKLIF
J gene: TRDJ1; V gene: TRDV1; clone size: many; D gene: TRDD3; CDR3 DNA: TGTGCTCTTGGGAAGAGGGCTGTCTGGGGGAATAAACTCATCTTT; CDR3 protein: CALGKRAVWGNKLIF
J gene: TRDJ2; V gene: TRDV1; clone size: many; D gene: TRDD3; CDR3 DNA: TGTGCTCTTGGGACATGCTTTCCCTGGGGGCCTTTTTTGACAGCACAACTCTTCTTT; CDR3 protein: CALGTCFPWGPFLTAQLFF
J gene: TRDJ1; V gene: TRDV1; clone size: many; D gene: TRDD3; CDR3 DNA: TGTGCTCTTGGGGGTATGCCCTACTGGGGGATATTTGGCGGCGATAAACTCATCTTT; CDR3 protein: CALGGMPYWGIFGGDKLIF
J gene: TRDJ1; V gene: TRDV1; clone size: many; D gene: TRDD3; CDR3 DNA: TGTGCTCTTGGGGAAGCCAGTACTGGGGGACCCATCCCATTTAAGTACACCGATAAACTCATCTTT; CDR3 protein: CALGEASTGGPIPFKYTDKLIF
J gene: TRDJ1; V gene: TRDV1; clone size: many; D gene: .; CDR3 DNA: TGTGCTCTTGGGGAACGAGCCCGTTACACCGATAAACTCATCTTT; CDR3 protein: CALGERARYTDKLIF
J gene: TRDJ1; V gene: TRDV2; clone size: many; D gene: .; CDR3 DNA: TGTGCCTGTGACACCGTGGGTGCGAAGTACACCGATAAACTCATCTTT; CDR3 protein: CACDTVGAKYTDKLIF
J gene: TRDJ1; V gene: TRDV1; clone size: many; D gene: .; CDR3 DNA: TGTGCTCTTGGGGAACTCACAGCTCCTCTCTGTGCCGATAAACTCATCTTT; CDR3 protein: CALGELTAPLCADKLIF
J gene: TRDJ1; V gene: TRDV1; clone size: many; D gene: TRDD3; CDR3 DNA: TGTGCTCTTGGGGAACCGGGGGCCCTACGCTCCGGGGGATCAAGCGATAAACTCATCTTT; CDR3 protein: CALGEPGALRSGGSSDKLIF
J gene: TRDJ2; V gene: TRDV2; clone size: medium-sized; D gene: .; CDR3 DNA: TGTGCCTGTGACACCGGCCGGGCGTTAGCTTTGACAGCACAACTCTTCTTT; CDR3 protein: CACDTGRALALTAQLFF
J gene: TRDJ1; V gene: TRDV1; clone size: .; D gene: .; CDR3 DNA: TGTGCTCTTGGGACTGATCTTCCTACTTTTACTGGGGTTGCCACCGCAGGACTCATCTTT; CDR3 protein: CALGTDLPTFTGVATAGLIF
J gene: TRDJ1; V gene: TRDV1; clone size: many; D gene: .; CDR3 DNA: TGTGCTCTTGGGAACCGGGGGTACCCCACCGATAAACTCATCTTT; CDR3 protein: CALGNRGYPTDKLIF
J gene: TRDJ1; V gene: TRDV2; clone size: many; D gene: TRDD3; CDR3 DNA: TGTGCCTGTGACTCCTTACTGGGGGATACTCCCGATAAACTCATCTTT; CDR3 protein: CACDSLLGDTPDKLIF
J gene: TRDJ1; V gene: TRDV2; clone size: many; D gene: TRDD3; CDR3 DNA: TGTGCCTGTGACACCATGGGGATAAGCGATAAACTCATCTTT; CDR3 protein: CACDTMGISDKLIF
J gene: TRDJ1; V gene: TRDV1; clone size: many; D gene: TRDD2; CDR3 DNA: TGTGCTCTTGGGGAACCACCTTCCTACGACGGGGTATCACCTTACACCGATAAACTCATCTTT; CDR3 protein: CALGEPPSYDGVSPYTDKLIF
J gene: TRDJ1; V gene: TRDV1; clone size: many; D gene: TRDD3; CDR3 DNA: TGTGCTCTTGGGGAACTGGGGGGGGGATACCCGTACACCGATAAACTCATCTTT; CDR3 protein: CALGELGGGYPYTDKLIF
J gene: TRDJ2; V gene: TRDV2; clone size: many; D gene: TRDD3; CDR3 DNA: TGTGCCTGTGACACCGTACTGGGGGATAAAAAAATGACAGCACAACTCTTCTTT; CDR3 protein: CACDTVLGDKKMTAQLFF
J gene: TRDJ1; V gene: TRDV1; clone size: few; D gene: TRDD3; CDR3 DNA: TGTGCTCTTGGGGTTCTTCCCTGGGGGGATACCGATAAACTCATCTTT; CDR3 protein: CALGVLPWGDTDKLIF
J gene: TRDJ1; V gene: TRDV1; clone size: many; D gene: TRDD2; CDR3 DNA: TGTGCTCTTGGGGACTTAAGGCCCATTCCTACGAGAATGGGGAGGGCTTATAACTCCACCTATAAACTCATCTTT; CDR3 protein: CALGDLRPIPTRMGRAYNSTYKLIF
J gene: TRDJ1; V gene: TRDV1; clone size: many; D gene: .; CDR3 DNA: TGTGCTCTTGGGGGGGCCTTTCCTACGAAACGGTACTGGGGCTTCTACACCGATAAACTCATCTTT; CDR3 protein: CALGGAFPTKRYWGFYTDKLIF
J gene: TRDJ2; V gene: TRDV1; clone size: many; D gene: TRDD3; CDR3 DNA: TGTGCTCTTGTTTCCCCCCCTTTTTCCTACTCCCCGTACTGGGGGATACTTGCACAACTCTTCTTT; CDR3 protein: CALVSPPFSYSPYWGILAQLFF
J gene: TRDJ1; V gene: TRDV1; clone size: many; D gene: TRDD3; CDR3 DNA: TGTGCTCTTGGCCTCAGTACTGGGGGATTTGTCGGTCACACCGATAAACTCATCTTT; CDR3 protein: CALGLSTGGFVGHTDKLIF
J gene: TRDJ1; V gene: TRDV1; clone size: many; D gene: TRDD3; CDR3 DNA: TGTGCTCTTGGGGAAGTCGGCCTACCGGCGGACTGGGGGATACGCGACACCGATAAACTCATCTTT; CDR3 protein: CALGEVGLPADWGIRDTDKLIF
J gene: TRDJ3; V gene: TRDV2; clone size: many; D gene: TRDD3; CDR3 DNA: TGTGCCTGTGACACGGTGGGGGATACTTTTTGGGACACCCGACAGATGTTTTTC; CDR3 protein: CACDTVGDTFWDTRQMFF
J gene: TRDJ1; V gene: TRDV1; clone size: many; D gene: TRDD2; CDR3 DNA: TGTGCCCTTGGGGAACGGCTTCCTACGTTTGGACGCTGCGATAAACTCATCTTT; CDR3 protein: CALGERLPTFGRCDKLIF
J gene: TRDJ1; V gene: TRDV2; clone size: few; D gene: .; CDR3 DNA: TGTGCCTGTGACACCGGGACTAGAGGAAGCACCGATAAACTCATCTTT; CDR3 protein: CACDTGTRGSTDKLIF
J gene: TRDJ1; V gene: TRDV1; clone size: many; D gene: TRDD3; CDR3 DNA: TGTGCTCTTGGGGAATGCTGGTATTGGACGGGGGGATCACGGGTCACCGATAAACTCATCTTT; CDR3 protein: CALGECWYWTGGSRVTDKLIF
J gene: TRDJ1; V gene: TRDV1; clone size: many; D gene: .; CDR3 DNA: TGTGCTCTTGGGGAACAAGGCTGGTACACCGATAAACTCATCTTT; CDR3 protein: CALGEQGWYTDKLIF
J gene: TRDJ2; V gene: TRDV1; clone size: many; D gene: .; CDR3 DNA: TGTGCTCTTGGGGAACGGGCCCGGGGGGGTTTGACAGCACAACTCTTCTTT; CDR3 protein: CALGERARGGLTAQLFF
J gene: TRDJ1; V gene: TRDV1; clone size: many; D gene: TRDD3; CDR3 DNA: TGTGCTCTTGGGGAACTAGAATTCCTTCCTACGTCGCCCTACTGGGGGATACAGTACACCGATAAACTCATCTTT; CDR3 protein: CALGELEFLPTSPYWGIQYTDKLIF
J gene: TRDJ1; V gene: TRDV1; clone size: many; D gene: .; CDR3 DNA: TGTGCTCTTGGGGAATGTCGGGGGGACCCTTACACCGATAAACTCATCTTT; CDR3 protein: CALGECRGDPYTDKLIF
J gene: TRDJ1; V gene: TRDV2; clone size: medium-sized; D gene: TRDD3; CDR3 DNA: TGTGCCTGTGACACGCTGGGGGGGGGCACCGATAAACTCATCTTT; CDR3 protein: CACDTLGGGTDKLIF
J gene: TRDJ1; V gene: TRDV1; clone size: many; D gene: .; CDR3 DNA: TGTGCTCTTGGGGATGGTCCCCCATCATACTGGGGGCCCTTCCTTAAGACCGATAAACTCATCTTT; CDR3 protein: CALGDGPPSYWGPFLKTDKLIF
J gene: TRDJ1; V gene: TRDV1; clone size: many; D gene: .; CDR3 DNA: TGTGCTCTTGGGGAACTTTCCTACGGGGGAGGGTACACCGATAAACTCATCTTT; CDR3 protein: CALGELSYGGGYTDKLIF
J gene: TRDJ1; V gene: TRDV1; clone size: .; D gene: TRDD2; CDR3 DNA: TGTGCTCTTGGGGGACCCCCTTCCTACTTTCTTTACACCGATAAACTCATCTTT; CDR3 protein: CALGGPPSYFLYTDKLIF
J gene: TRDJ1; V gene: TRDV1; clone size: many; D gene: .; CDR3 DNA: TGTGCTCTTGGGGAAATCGGCCTTCCTACGAAACATACTGGGGGACTCCTATACACCGATAAACTCATCTTT; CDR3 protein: CALGEIGLPTKHTGGLLYTDKLIF
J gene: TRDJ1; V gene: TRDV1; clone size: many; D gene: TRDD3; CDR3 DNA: TGTGCTCTTGGGGAACAGGCGTTACTGGGGGCTGATAAACTCATCTTT; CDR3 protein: CALGEQALLGADKLIF
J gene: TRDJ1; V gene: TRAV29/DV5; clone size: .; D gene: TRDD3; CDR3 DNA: TGTGCAGCAAGCGCGCGGTGGGGGATACGTGGGTACACCGATAAACTCATCTTT; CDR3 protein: CAASARWGIRGYTDKLIF